The present entry profiles one T cell receptor beta chain with its context. The V gene's germline CDR1 is SGHNT and CDR2 YYREEE (reference sequence). V lost 4 bases, J lost 2 bases, and 9 bases stayed unmatched. The CDR3 runs to 16 residues. This entry belongs to a study of blood T cell repertoires in COVID-19. Turning to the study itself: The study drew acute and convalescent COVID-19 samples from the United States, Italy and Spain. The cDNA or gDNA used as material had been derived from T cells, B-cell-depleted T cells, or PBMCs.

Original processing methods: Amplified reference gene primers provided the basis for estimating nucleated cell counts. Only in-frame clones appear in the TCRdb table, and some are missing; sequencing was by immunoSEQ multiplex PCR. V, J and clone size were drawn from that table, and D and trimming were deduced from the DNA. The table lists fewer than 60,000 clones, around 92% of them singletons. The sequencing input was peripheral blood. The sequence was collected from a man older than 75 with active or convalescent COVID-19. V is TRBV5-4 and J is TRBJ2-3, with 8 bases aligning to TRBD2. The DNA for the CDR3 is TGTGCCAGCAGCCCCTCGCGGGGGGCCTCCACAGATACGCAGTATTTT. Translating gives CASSPSRGASTDTQYF.